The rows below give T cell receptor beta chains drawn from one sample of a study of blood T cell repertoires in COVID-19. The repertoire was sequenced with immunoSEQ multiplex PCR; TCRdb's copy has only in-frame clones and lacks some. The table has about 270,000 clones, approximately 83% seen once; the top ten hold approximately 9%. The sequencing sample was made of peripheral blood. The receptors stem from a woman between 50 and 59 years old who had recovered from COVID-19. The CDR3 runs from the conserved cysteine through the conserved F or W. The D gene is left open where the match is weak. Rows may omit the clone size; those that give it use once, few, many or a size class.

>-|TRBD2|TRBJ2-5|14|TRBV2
CASSPGLGYETQYF
TGTGCCAGCAGTCCGGGACTAGGTTACGAGACCCAGTACTTC
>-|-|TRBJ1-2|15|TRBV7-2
CASSLVGEGDYGYTF
TGTGCCAGCAGCTTAGTAGGGGAGGGGGACTATGGCTACACCTTC
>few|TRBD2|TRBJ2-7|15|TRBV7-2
CASSLGLAATYEQYF
TGTGCCAGCAGCTTAGGTCTAGCGGCAACCTACGAGCAGTACTTC
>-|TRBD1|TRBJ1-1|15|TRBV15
CATSRGQGANTEAFF
TGTGCCACCAGCAGAGGCCAGGGGGCGAACACTGAAGCTTTCTTT
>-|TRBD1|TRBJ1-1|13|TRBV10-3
CAIRDTGGTEAFF
TGTGCCATCAGAGACACAGGGGGCACTGAAGCTTTCTTT
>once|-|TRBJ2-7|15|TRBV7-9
CASSTQGGNAYEQYF
TGTGCCAGCAGCACCCAGGGCGGGAACGCGTACGAGCAGTACTTC
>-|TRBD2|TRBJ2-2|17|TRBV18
CASGFFSGALNTGELFF
TGTGCCAGCGGCTTCTTTAGCGGGGCTTTGAACACCGGGGAGCTGTTTTTT
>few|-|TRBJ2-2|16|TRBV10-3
CAISESAPPNTGELFF
TGTGCCATCAGTGAGTCGGCTCCTCCCAACACCGGGGAGCTGTTTTTT
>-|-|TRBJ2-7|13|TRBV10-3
CATNRDIIYEQYF
TGTGCCACAAACCGGGACATAATATACGAGCAGTACTTC
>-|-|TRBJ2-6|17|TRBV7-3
CASSLRGLSTGANVLTF
TGTGCCAGCAGCTTGCGAGGGCTGAGTACTGGGGCCAACGTCCTGACTTTC
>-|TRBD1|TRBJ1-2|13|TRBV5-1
CASSPGQGFGYTF
TGCGCCAGCAGCCCTGGACAGGGTTTTGGCTACACCTTC
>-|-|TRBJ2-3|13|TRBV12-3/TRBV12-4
CASSLTTTDTQYF
TGTGCCAGCAGTTTAACTACCACAGATACGCAGTATTTT
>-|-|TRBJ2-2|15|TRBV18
CASSPWGQGAGELFF
TGTGCCAGCTCACCGTGGGGTCAAGGGGCCGGGGAGCTGTTTTTT
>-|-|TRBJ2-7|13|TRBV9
CASNRRELRAQYF
TGTGCCAGCAACCGTCGAGAACTACGAGCGCAGTACTTC
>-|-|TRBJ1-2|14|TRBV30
CAWSPGGIGYGYTF
TGTGCCTGGAGTCCCGGGGGAATCGGCTATGGCTACACCTTC
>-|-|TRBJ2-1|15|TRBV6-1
CASSEITSSYNEQFF
TGTGCCAGCAGTGAAATCACGAGCTCCTACAATGAGCAGTTCTTC
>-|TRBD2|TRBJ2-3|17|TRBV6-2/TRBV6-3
CASSRLLAGGTTDTQYF
TGTGCCAGCAGCCGCCTACTAGCGGGGGGGACCACAGATACGCAGTATTTT
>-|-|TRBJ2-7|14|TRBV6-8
CASRIGAGRYEQYF
TGTGCCAGCAGAATAGGGGCAGGGCGGTACGAGCAGTACTTC
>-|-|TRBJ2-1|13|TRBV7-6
CASSPSSYNEQFF
TGTGCCAGCAGCCCATCCTCCTACAATGAGCAGTTCTTC
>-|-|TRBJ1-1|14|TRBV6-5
CASSYSPQVGEAFF
TGTGCCAGCAGTTACTCGCCGCAGGTCGGTGAAGCTTTCTTT
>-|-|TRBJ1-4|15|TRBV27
CASSPSGGSNEKLFF
TGTGCCAGCAGTCCCAGTGGAGGGTCTAATGAAAAACTGTTTTTT
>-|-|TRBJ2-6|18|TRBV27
CASSLWPGGLSGANVLTF
TGTGCCAGCAGTTTATGGCCAGGGGGGCTCTCTGGGGCCAACGTCCTGACTTTC
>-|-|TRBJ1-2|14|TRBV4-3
CASSPGGFDYGYTF
TGCGCCAGCAGCCCGGGGGGGTTCGACTATGGCTACACCTTC
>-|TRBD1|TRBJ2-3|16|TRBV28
CASRIQGVISTDTQYF
TGTGCCAGCAGGATACAGGGGGTAATTAGCACAGATACGCAGTATTTT
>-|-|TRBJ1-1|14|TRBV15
CATSAGQTNTEAFF
TGTGCCACCAGCGCCGGACAGACGAACACTGAAGCTTTCTTT
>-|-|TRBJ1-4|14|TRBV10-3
CAISEGRAGEKLFF
TGTGCCATCAGTGAGGGCAGGGCAGGGGAAAAACTGTTTTTT
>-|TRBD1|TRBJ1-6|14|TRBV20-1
CSASDRDRNSPLHF
TGCAGTGCTAGTGACCGGGACAGGAATTCACCCCTCCACTTT